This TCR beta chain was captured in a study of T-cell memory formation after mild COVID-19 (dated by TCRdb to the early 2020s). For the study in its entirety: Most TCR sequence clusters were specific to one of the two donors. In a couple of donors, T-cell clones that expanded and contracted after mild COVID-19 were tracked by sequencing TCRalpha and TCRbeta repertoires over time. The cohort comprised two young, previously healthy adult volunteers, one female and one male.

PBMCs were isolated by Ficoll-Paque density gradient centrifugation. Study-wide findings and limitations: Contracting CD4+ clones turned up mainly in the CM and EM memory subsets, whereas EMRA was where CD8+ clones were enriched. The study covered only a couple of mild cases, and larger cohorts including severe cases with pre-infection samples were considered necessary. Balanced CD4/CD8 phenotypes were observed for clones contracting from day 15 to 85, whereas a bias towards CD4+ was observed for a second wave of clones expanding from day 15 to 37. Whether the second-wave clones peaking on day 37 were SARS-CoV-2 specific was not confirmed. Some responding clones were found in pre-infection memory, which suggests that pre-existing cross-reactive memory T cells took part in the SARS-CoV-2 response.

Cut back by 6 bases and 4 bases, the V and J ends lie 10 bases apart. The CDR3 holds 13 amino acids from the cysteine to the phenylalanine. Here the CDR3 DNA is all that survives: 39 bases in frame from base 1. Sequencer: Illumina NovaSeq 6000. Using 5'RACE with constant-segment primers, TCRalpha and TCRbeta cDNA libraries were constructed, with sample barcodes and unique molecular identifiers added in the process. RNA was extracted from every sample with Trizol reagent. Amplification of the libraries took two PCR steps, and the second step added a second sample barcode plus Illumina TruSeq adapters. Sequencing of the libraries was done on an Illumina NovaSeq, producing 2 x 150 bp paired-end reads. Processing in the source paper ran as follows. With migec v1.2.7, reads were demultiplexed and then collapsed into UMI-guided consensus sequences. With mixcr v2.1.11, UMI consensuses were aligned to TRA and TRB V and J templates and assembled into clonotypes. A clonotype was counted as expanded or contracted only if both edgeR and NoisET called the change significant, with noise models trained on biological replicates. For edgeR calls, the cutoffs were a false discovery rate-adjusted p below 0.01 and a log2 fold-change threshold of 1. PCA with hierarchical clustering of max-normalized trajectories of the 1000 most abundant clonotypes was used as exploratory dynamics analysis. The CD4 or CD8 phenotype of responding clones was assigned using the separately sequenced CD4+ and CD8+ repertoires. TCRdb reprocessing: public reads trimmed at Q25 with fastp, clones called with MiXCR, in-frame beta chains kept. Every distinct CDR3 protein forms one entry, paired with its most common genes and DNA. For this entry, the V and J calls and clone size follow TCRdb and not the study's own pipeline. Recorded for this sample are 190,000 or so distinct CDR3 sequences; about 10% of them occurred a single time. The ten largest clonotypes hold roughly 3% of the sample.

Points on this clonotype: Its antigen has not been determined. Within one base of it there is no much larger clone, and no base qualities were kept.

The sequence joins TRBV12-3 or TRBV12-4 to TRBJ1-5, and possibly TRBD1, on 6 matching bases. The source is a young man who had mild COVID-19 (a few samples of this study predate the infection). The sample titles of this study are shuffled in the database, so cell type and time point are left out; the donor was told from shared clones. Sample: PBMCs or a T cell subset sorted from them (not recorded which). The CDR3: CASRPQGNQPQHF. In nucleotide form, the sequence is TGTGCCAGCAGACCACAGGGTAATCAGCCCCAGCATTTT.